This TCR beta chain is from a study of blood T cell repertoires in COVID-19. Exposed study participants had met a COVID-19 case within 2 weeks before entry. Produced via immunoSEQ multiplex PCR; TCRdb's table is partial and in-frame only. The table shows fewer than 350,000 clones, with less than 85% occurring only once. The CDR3 length is 16 residues. The sample consisted of PBMCs or T cells enriched from blood (not recorded which). The chain recombines TRBV21-1 with TRBJ2-1; TRBD1 is taken as the D call from the table, unchecked against the DNA. TRBV21-1 is designated a pseudogene. The TCR comes from a woman in her 30s who had been exposed to COVID-19. The CDR3 here is CASSDLGDRGSFEQFF. CDR3 bases: TGTGCCAGCAGCGACCTGGGGGACAGGGGTTCTTTTGAGCAGTTCTTC.